This TCR beta chain was identified during a study of blood T cell repertoires in COVID-19. The wider study: Acute-phase and convalescent COVID-19 samples originated in the United States, Italy and Spain. Sources were T cells, B-cell-depleted T cells, or PBMCs; the material itself was cDNA or gDNA.

As handled by the study authors: From reference gene primer amplification, estimates of nucleated cell counts were derived. TCRdb keeps only in-frame clones here, not all; method: immunoSEQ multiplex PCR. That table supplies the V and J calls and clone size; D and trimming were determined from the DNA. The sample records roughly 160,000 clones, approximately 90% being singletons. V shed 5 bases and J shed 2 bases, with 13 bases lying between them. Looked up from germline, CDR1 is SEHNR and CDR2 is FQNEAQ (reference sequence). CDR3 length: 14 residues. The V and J genes are TRBV7-9 and TRBJ2-7; D perhaps matches TRBD2 (7 bases). The origin of this receptor is a man in his sixties with acute or convalescent COVID-19. Sequencing was done on a sample of peripheral blood. As DNA, the CDR3 is TGTGCCAGCAGCCTCTGGGGGGGCACCTACGAGCAGTACGTC. Encoded protein: CASSLWGGTYEQYV.